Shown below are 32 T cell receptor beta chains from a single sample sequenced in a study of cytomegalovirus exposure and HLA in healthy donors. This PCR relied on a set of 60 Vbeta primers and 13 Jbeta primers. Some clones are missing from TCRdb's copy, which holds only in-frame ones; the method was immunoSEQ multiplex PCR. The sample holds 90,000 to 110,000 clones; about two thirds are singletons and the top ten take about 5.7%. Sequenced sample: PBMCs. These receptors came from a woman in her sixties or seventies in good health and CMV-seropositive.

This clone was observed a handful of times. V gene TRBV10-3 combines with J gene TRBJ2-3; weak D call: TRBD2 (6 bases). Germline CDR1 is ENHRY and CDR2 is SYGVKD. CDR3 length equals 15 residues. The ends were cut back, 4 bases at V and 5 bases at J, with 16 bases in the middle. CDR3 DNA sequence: TGTGCCATCAGTGGGGGTGGAGGGCTCGGAGATACGCAGTATTTT. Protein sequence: CAISGGGGLGDTQYF.

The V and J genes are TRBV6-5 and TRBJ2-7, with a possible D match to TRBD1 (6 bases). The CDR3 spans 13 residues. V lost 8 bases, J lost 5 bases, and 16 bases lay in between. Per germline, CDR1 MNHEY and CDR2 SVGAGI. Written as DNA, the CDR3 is TGTGCCAGCGCAACAGGGACCTGGGACGAGCAGTACTTC. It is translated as CASATGTWDEQYF.

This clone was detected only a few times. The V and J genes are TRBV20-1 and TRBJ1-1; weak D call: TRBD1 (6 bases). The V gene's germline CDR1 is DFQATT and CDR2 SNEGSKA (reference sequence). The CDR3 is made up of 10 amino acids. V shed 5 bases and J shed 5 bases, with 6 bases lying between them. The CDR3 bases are TGCAGTGCTCAGGGGACTGAAGCTTTCTTT. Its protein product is CSAQGTEAFF.

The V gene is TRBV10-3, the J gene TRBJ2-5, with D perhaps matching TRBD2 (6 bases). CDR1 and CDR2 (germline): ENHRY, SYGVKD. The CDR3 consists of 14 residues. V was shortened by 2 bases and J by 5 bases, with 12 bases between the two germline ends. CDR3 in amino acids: CAISEGGARETQYF. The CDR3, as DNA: TGTGCCATCAGTGAGGGAGGGGCACGGGAGACCCAGTACTTC.

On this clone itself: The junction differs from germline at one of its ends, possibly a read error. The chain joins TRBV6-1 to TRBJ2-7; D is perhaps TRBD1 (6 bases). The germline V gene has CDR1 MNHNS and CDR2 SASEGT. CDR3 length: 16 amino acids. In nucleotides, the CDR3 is TGTGCCAGCAGGGAAGCCGGGACATCTGTTACCTACGAGCAGTACTTC. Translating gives CASREAGTSVTYEQYF.

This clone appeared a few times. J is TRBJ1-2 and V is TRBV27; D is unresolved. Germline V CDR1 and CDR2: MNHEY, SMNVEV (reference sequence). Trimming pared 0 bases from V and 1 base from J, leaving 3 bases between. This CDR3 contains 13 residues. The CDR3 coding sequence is TGTGCCAGCAGTTTATCCGGTAACTATGGCTACACCTTC. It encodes CASSLSGNYGYTF.

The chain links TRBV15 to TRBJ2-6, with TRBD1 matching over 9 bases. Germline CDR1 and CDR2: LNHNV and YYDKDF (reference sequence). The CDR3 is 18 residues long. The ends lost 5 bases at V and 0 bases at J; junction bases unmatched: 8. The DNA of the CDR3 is TGTGCCACCAGCCCGCGAGGGACAGGGAGCTCTGGGGCCAACGTCCTGACTTTC. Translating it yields CATSPRGTGSSGANVLTF.

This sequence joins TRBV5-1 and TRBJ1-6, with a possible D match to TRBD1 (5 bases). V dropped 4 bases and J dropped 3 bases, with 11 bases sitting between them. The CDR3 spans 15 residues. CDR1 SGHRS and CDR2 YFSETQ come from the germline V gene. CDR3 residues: CASSRLTDYNSPLHF. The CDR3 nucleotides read TGCGCCAGCAGCCGATTGACAGACTATAATTCACCCCTCCACTTT.

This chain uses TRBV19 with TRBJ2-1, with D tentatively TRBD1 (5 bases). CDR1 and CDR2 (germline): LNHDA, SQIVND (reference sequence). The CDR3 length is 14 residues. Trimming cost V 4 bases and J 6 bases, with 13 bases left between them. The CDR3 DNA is TGTGCCAGTAGTACCAAAACAGGAATCAATGAGCAGTTCTTC. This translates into CASSTKTGINEQFF.

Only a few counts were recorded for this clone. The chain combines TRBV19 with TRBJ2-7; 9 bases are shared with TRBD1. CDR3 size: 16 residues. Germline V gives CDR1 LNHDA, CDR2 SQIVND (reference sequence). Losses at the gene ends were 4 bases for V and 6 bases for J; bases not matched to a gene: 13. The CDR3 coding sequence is TGTGCCAGTAGTACTTCCGGGACAGGGAGTCTGGGCGAGCAGTACTTC. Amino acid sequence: CASSTSGTGSLGEQYF.

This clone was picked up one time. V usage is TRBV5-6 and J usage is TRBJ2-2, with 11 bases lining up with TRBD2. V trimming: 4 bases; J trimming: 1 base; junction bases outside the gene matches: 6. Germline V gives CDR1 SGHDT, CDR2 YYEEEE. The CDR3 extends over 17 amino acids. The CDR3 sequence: CASSPSGGSWNTGELFF. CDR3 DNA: TGTGCCAGCAGCCCTAGCGGGGGGTCTTGGAACACCGGGGAGCTGTTTTTT.

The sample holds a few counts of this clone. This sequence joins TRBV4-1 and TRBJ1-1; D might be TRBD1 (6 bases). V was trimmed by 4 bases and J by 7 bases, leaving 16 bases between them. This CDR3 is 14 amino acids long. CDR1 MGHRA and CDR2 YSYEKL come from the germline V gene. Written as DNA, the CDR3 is TGCGCCAGCAGCCTAGCGCGCTTACAGGGTGAAGCTTTCTTT. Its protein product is CASSLARLQGEAFF.

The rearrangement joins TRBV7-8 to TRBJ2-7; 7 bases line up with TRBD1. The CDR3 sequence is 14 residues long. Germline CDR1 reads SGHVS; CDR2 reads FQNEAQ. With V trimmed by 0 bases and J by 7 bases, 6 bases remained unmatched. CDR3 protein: CASSLAGQLSEQYF. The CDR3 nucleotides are TGTGCCAGCAGCTTAGCGGGACAGCTTTCAGAGCAGTACTTC.

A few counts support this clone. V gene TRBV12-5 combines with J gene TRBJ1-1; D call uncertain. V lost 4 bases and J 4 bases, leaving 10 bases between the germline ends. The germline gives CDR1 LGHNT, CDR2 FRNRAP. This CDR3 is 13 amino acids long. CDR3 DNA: TGTGCTAGTGGTTATCTGAAGAGCACTGAAGCTTTCTTT. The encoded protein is CASGYLKSTEAFF.

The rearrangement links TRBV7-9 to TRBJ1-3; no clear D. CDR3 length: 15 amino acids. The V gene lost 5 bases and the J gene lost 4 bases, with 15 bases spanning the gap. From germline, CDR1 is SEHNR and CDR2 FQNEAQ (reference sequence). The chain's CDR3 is CASSLDSSGGNTIYF. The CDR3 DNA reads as TGTGCCAGCAGCCTAGATAGCTCGGGAGGAAACACCATATATTTT.

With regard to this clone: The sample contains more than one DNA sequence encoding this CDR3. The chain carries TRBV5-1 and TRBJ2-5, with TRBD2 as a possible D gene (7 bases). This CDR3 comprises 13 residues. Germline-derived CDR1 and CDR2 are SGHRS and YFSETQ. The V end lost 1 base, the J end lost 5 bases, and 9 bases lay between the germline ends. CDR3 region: CASSLRGGETQYF. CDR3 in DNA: TGCGCCAGCAGCTTGAGGGGGGGGGAGACCCAGTACTTC. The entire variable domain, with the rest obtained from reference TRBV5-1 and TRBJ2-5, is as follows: KAGVTQTPRYLIKTRGQQVTLSCSPISGHRSVSWYQQTPGQGLQFLFEYFSETQRNKGNFPGRFSGRQFSNSRSEMNVSTLELGDSALYLCASSLRGGETQYFGPGTRLLVL.

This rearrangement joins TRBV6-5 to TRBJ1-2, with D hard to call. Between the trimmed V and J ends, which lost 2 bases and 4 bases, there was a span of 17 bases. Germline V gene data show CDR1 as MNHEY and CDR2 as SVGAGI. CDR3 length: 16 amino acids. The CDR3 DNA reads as TGTGCCAGCAGTTACAACGGGGAAGGGTCGGGCTATGGCTACACCTTC. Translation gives CASSYNGEGSGYGYTF.

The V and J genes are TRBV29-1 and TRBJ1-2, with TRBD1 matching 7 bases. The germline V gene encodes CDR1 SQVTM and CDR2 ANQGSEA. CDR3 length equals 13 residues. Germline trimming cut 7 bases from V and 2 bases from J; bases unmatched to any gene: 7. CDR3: CSGWDSLNYGYTF. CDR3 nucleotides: TGCAGCGGCTGGGACAGCTTAAACTATGGCTACACCTTC.

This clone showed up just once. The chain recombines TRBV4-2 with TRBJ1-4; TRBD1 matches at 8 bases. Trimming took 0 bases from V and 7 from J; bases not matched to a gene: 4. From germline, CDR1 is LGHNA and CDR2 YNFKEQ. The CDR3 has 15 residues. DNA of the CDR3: TGTGCCAGCAGCCAAGATACGGACAGGGTTGAAAAACTGTTTTTT. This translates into CASSQDTDRVEKLFF.

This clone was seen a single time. In DNA form, the CDR3 reads TGTGCCATCAGCTCGTCCCGGGACAGGAATGAGCAGTTCTTC. Its translation is CAISSSRDRNEQFF. The J gene is TRBJ2-1, the V gene TRBV10-3; 8 bases map to TRBD1. The CDR3 length is 14 residues. V lost 6 bases to trimming and J lost 7 bases; unmatched junction nucleotides: 8. CDR1 and CDR2 (germline): ENHRY, SYGVKD.

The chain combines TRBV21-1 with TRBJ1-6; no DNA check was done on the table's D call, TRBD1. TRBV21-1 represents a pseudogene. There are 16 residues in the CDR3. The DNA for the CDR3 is TGTGCCAGCACCTACAGGGGGCGCCGGTATAATTCACCCCTCCACTTT. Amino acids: CASTYRGRRYNSPLHF.

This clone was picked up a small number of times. Written as DNA, the CDR3 is TGTGCCAGCAGAAAACCAGGGGTCCCTGAAGCTTTCTTT. This gives the protein CASRKPGVPEAFF. The V call is TRBV6-5, the J call TRBJ1-1, with a tentative D call TRBD1 (6 bases). Germline CDR1 is MNHEY and CDR2 is SVGAGI. The CDR3 has 13 amino acids. V was pared by 6 bases and J by 6 bases, with 14 bases between.

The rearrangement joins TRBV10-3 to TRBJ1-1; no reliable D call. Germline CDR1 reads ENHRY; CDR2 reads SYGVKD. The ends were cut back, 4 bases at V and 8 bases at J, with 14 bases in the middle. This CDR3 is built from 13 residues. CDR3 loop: CAISGNEAAEAFF. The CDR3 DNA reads TGTGCCATCAGTGGAAACGAGGCGGCCGAAGCTTTCTTT.

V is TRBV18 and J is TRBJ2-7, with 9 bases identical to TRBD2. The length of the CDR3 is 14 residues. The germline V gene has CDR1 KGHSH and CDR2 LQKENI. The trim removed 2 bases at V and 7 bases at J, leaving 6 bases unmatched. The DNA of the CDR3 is TGTGCCAGCTCACCAGGCGGGGGGGCCTGGGAGCAGTACTTC. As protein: CASSPGGGAWEQYF.

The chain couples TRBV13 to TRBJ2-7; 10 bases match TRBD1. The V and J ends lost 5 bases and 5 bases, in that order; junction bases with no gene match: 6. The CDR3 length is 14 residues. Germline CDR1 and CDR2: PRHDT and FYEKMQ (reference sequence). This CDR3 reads CASSRDRGFDEQYF. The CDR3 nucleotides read TGTGCCAGCAGCCGGGACAGGGGTTTCGACGAGCAGTACTTC.

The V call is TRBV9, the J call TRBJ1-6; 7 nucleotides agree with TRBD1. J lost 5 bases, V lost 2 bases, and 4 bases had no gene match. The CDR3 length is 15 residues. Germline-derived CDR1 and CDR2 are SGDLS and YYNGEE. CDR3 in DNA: TGTGCCAGCAGCGTGACCGGGACAGATAATTCACCCCTCCACTTT. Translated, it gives CASSVTGTDNSPLHF.

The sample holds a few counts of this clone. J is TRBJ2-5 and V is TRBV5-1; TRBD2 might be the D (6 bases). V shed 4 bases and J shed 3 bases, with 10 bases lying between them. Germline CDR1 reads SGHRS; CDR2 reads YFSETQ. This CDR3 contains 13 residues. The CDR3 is CASSGGLEETQYF. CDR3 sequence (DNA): TGCGCCAGCAGCGGGGGACTCGAAGAGACCCAGTACTTC.

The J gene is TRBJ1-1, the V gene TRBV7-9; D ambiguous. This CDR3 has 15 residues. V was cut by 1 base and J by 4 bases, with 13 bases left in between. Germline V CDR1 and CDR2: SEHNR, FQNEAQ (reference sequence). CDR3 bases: TGTGCCAGCAGCTTAGTTCGGAGTCTGACCACTGAAGCTTTCTTT. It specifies CASSLVRSLTTEAFF.

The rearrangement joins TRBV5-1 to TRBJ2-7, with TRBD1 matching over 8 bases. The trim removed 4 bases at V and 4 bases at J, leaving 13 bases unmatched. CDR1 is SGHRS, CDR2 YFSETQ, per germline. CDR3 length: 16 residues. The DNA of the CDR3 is TGCGCCAGCAGCGGGGGTCCTGGGACAGGAGATTACGAGCAGTACTTC. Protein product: CASSGGPGTGDYEQYF.

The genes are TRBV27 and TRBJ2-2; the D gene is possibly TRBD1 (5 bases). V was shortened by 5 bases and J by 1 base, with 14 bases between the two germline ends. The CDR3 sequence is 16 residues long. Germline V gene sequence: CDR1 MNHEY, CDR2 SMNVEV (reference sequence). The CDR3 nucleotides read TGTGCCAGCAGTCTCCCGCAGGGCCTGAACACCGGGGAGCTGTTTTTT. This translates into CASSLPQGLNTGELFF.

The CDR3 sequence is CASSQEGTDSPGNQPQHF. The CDR3 region has the DNA TGCGCCAGCAGCCAAGAAGGGACAGACTCCCCGGGCAATCAGCCCCAGCATTTT. The chain is built from TRBV4-1 and TRBJ1-5, with TRBD1 matching over 7 bases. The CDR3 runs to 18 residues. In germline, CDR1 is MGHRA, CDR2 YSYEKL. Trimming at V came to 0 bases and at J to 2 bases, leaving 10 bases not matched to a gene.

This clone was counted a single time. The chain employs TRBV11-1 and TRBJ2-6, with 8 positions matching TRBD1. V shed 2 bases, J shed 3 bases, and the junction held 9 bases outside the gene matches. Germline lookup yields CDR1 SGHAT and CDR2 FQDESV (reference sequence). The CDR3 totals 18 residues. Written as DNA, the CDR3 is TGTGCCAGCAGCTTAATGTCAGGGGGCGCGAGTGGGGCCAACGTCCTGACTTTC. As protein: CASSLMSGGASGANVLTF.